This TCR beta chain was obtained from a study of beta chain features in type 1 diabetes (dated by TCRdb to the late 2010s). Concerning the study at large: No differences in mean age, gender distribution, total cell number or subset yield were found between patients and healthy donors. Regulatory and stem cell-like memory subsets were obtained from only 8 patients and about eight healthy donors, while naive and central memory subsets were obtained from all 30 or so donors. In the study, TCRB repertoires of sorted circulating CD4+ T cell subsets from recently diagnosed type 1 diabetes patients were compared with those of matched healthy donors. A total of some 100,000,000 sorted cells were examined across all samples, and a strong correlation was observed between cell number per subset and RNA yield. The study at large found these results: Because cDNA rather than genomic DNA was sequenced, highly expressing activated cells could have been over-represented, although no difference in activation and CD3 levels was found between groups. Naive, central memory and regulatory TCRB repertoires appeared to be more alike among patients than among healthy donors. Type 1 diabetes patients showed a moderate but significant shortening of TCRB CDR3 length in all four CD4+ subsets. PCR might favor shorter templates, but patient and control samples were amplified and corrected together, so any skew would affect both groups equally. At VDJ recombination sites, patients with type 1 diabetes made fewer insertions and deleted more nucleotides, a pattern implying thymic rearrangement abnormalities. HLA sub-analyses involved small numbers of individuals, so any influence of HLA type on TCRB rearrangement remained unresolved.

The entire isolated RNA was reverse transcribed using the High Capacity cDNA Reverse Transcription Kit, and thus expressed TCRB transcripts were sequenced. Deep immunoSEQ sequencing was performed on naive, central memory and regulatory T cell samples, with an average of roughly 3.5 million total reads per sample. Sorted cells were lysed in RLT buffer and RNA was extracted with DNase-treated RNeasy Micro or Mini kits, depending on cell number. To prevent cross-contamination, every cell subset was processed on its own, while patient and healthy donor samples were processed together. The immunoSEQ multiplex PCR was used to amplify TCRB sequences from cDNA, yielding 87-bp fragments that span the CDR3 region. The amplicons were sequenced using the Illumina HiSeq platform. In the original analysis: PCR bias was corrected computationally using synthetic template baselines, and reads within Hamming distance 2 were collapsed, with unmergeable singletons discarded. Reads were aligned against IMGT to assign V, D and J genes, CDR3 length and insertions or deletions at six rearrangement sites. Clonotype counts were normalized to sorted cell number within each subset before computing true diversity and Gini coefficients with the tcR R package. Repertoire sharing was quantified using the overlap coefficient calculated on TCRB nucleotide sequences. Out-of-frame TCRB sequences from naive cells were analyzed as a proxy for the pre-selection repertoire. The clones in this table, taken by TCRdb from immuneACCESS, are in-frame only. Not every clone is retained; where verified, under half of the shortfall comes from an unresolved V gene, and the cause of the rest is unknown. V and J calls and clone size are copied from that table; D and trimming were computed from the DNA. The sample data list about 900,000 clones, and about a sixth of these were observed just once. Clones ranked in the top ten supply around 0.02% of the sample.

Of note for this clone: Its antigen is still unknown. Base qualities were left out, and no much larger clone turns up one base away.

According to the germline V gene, CDR1 reads SGHTA and CDR2 reads FQGTGA. Taken from cysteine to phenylalanine, the CDR3 has 13 residues. The DNA shown is the 39-base CDR3, in frame from base 1. At the junction V is shortened by 5 bases and J by 3 bases, with 10 bases in between. From each donor, a single peripheral blood sample of 100 to 150 mL on average was drawn into heparinised tubes. Using a panel that included CD45RO, CCR7, CD25, CD127, CD95 and CD27, naive, central memory, regulatory and stem cell-like memory CD4+ T cells were sorted on a BD FACSAria II. Every sorted population had a purity above 95%. PBMCs were isolated immediately by Lymphoprep density gradient centrifugation and stained directly without culture. So that batch effects would be minimized, each experiment stained and sorted samples in pairs, pairing one healthy donor with one patient.

The sequenced material came from naive CD4+ T cells from blood. Interpreted using the paper, the cell subset or site label stands for: true naive CD4+ T cells. This chain is built from TRBV7-3 and TRBJ1-2, with no confident D gene call. This receptor was obtained from a woman younger than 35 in good health. The nucleotide sequence reads TGTGCCAGCAGCGCGGACCGAGACTATGGCTACACCTTC. Its protein reads: CASSADRDYGYTF.